This is a list of T cell receptor beta chains from one sample in a study of blood T cell repertoires in COVID-19. Assay: immunoSEQ multiplex PCR; the TCRdb copy retains only in-frame clones and omits some. The table includes about 210,000 clones, approximately 90% detected once. The sequenced sample consisted of peripheral blood. These receptors all come from a man aged 25 to 40 with acute or convalescent COVID-19. CDR3s leave out the opening cysteine and the closing phenylalanine or tryptophan.

>TRBJ2-5|TRBV7-3
ASSPTGTRPQETQY
>TRBJ2-1|TRBV7-2
ASSSFAQGEQF
>TRBJ2-1|TRBV11-2
ASSLTRLAGDNEQF
>TRBJ1-1|TRBV27
ASSATGGGTEAF
>TRBJ1-2|TRBV7-9
ASSLVAGHGYT
>TRBJ2-7|TRBV4-1
ASSQGTSRQY
>TRBJ2-1|TRBV19
ASSGAGESSYNEQF
>TRBJ1-5|TRBV28
ASSSGFSIRGNQPQH
>TRBJ2-2|TRBV7-8
ASSTGTVSGGELF
>TRBJ1-5|TRBV28
ASRKGGGSNQPQH
>TRBJ1-1|TRBV6-6
ASITGGTEAF
>TRBJ2-1|TRBV11-2
ASSHGQSSYNEQF
>TRBJ2-3|TRBV19
ASSYRQGRSTDTQY
>TRBJ2-5|TRBV30
AWTLARTFFQETQY
>TRBJ2-3|TRBV5-1
ASSPRGLDTQY
>TRBJ1-2|TRBV6-4
ASKPSSLGYGYT
>TRBJ1-1|TRBV29-1
SVVLGASTEAF
>TRBJ2-2|TRBV10-2
ASRSSGANTGELF
>TRBJ1-6|TRBV10-2
ASSESAFRQGNSYNSPLH
>TRBJ2-3|TRBV6-5
ASTLQGTDTQY
>TRBJ2-7|TRBV5-6
ASRGRGRGTNEQY
>TRBJ2-2|TRBV27
ASRRSRTGFVGELF